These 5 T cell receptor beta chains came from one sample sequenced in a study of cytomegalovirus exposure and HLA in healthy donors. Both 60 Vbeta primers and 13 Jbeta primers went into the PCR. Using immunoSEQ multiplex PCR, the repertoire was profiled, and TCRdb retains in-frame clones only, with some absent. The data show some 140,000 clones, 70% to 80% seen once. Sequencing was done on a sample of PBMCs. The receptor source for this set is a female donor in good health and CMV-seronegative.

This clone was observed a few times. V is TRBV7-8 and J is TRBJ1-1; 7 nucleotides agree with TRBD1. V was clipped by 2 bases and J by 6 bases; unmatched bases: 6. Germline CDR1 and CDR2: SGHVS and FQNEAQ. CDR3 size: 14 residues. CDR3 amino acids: CASSLPGGTAEAFF. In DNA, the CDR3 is TGTGCCAGCAGCTTACCAGGGGGAACGGCTGAAGCTTTCTTT.

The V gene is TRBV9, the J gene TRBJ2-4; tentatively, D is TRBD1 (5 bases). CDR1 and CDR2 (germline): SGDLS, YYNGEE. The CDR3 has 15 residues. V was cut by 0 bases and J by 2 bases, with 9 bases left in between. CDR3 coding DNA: TGTGCCAGCAGCGTAGGTGCAGGGACCAAAAACATTCAGTACTTC. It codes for CASSVGAGTKNIQYF.

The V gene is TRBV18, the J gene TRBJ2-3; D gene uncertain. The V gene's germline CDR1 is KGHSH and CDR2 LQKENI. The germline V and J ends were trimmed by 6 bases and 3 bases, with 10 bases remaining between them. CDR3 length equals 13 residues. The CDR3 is CASSLLRTDTQYF. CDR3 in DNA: TGTGCCAGCTCCCTTCTGAGGACAGATACGCAGTATTTT. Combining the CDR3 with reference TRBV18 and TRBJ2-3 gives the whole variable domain NAGVMQNPRHLVRRRGQEARLRCSPMKGHSHVYWYRQLPEEGLKFMVYLQKENIIDESGMPKERFSAEFPKEGPSILRIQQVVRGDSAAYFCASSLLRTDTQYFGPGTRLTVL.

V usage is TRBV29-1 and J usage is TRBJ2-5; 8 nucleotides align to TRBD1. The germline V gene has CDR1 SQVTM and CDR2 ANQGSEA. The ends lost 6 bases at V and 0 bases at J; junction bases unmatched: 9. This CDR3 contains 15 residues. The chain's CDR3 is CSVLGQGVYQETQYF. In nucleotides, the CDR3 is TGCAGCGTCCTCGGACAGGGCGTGTACCAAGAGACCCAGTACTTC.

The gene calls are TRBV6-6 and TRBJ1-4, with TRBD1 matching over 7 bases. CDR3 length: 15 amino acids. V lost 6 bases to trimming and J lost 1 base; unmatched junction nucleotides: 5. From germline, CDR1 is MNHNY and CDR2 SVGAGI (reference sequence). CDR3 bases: TGTGCCAGCAGGGAGAACAGGGGAACTAATGAAAAACTGTTTTTT. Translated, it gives CASRENRGTNEKLFF.